The 30 T cell receptor beta chains given below trace back to one sample, sequenced in a study of Ad26.COV2.S vaccination and SARS-CoV-2 variants. Clones were sequenced by immunoSEQ multiplex PCR, and TCRdb holds only the in-frame ones, with some missing. The data contain roughly 420,000 clones, about 88% of them singletons. The treatment is: around 19 received Ad26.COV2.S at low or high dose, single or two shots; five or six received placebo; per-sample allocation not given. Each sample was drawn 63 days after the first injection (of vaccine or placebo). Sequences were derived from peripheral blood, sampled in a trial of Ad26.COV2.S vaccine versus placebo. Receptor source: a person aged 18-60 years who received the Ad26.COV2.S COVID-19 vaccine or a placebo.

The chain uses TRBV29-1 and TRBJ2-2; TRBD1 agrees at 9 bases. The V segment lost 7 bases and the J segment 3 bases; nucleotides outside the gene matches: 9. Germline lookup yields CDR1 SQVTM and CDR2 ANQGSEA. The CDR3 consists of 15 residues. CDR3 region: CSAAAGTGYTGELFF. In DNA form, the CDR3 reads TGCAGCGCTGCGGCCGGGACAGGGTACACCGGGGAGCTGTTTTTT.

J is TRBJ1-1 and V is TRBV4-1, with no clear D. Germline CDR1 is MGHRA and CDR2 is YSYEKL. The CDR3 spans 14 residues. V was shortened by 3 bases and J by 1 base, with 9 bases between the two germline ends. The CDR3 DNA follows: TGCGCCAGCAGCCATTTTCTTGGGAACACTGAAGCTTTCTTT. It is translated as CASSHFLGNTEAFF.

This clone was seen only a few times. V and J are TRBV10-3 and TRBJ2-2; D possibly matches TRBD1 or TRBD2 (6 bases each). Germline V gene data show CDR1 as ENHRY and CDR2 as SYGVKD. This CDR3 spans 17 amino acids. Trimming left V 2 bases short and J 4 bases short, with 17 bases between. CDR3 loop: CAISEARGAGLTGELFF. CDR3 DNA: TGTGCCATCAGTGAGGCTAGGGGGGCAGGACTCACCGGGGAGCTGTTTTTT.

This chain links TRBV5-5 with TRBJ2-3, with TRBD2 matching 8 bases. Germline lookup yields CDR1 SGHKS and CDR2 YYEKEE (reference sequence). Trimming removed 4 bases from V and 4 bases from J; junction bases left unmatched: 11. The CDR3 extends over 16 amino acids. The CDR3 DNA sequence: TGTGCCAGCAGCCGACCGGTCGGGAGGGCCTCAGATACGCAGTATTTT. This gives the protein CASSRPVGRASDTQYF.

The chain employs TRBV13 and TRBJ2-2, with D unclear. The V gene lost 3 bases and the J gene lost 5 bases, with 10 bases spanning the gap. The CDR3 runs 14 residues. Germline values: CDR1 PRHDT, CDR2 FYEKMQ (reference sequence). DNA of the CDR3: TGTGCCAGCAGCTTCAACAGAGAGACCGGGGAGCTGTTTTTT. It yields the protein CASSFNRETGELFF.

V and J are TRBV4-3 and TRBJ1-2; TRBD1 might be the D (5 bases). The length of the CDR3 is 16 residues. V lost 1 base to trimming and J lost 3 bases, with 15 bases between them. The germline CDR1 and CDR2 sequences are LGHNA and YSLEER. The CDR3 reads CASSQVHPRVDYGYTF. The CDR3 coding sequence is TGCGCCAGCAGCCAAGTTCATCCCAGGGTGGACTATGGCTACACCTTC.

This clone has only a few counts. The rearrangement links TRBV4-1 to TRBJ1-2; D call uncertain. Germline loops: CDR1 MGHRA, CDR2 YSYEKL. Trimming cost V 3 bases and J 4 bases, with 21 bases left between them. The CDR3 totals 17 residues. The CDR3 region is CASSQPAAGRSSYGYTF. As DNA, the CDR3 is TGCGCCAGCAGCCAGCCAGCAGCCGGTCGGTCTAGCTATGGCTACACCTTC.

This chain links TRBV5-6 with TRBJ1-5; D is perhaps TRBD1 (5 bases). The CDR3 contains 15 residues. Germline values: CDR1 SGHDT, CDR2 YYEEEE. Between the trimmed V and J ends, which lost 4 bases and 4 bases, there was a span of 15 bases. The CDR3, as DNA: TGTGCCAGCAGCCTCCTCGGGACGGGAAATCAGCCCCAGCATTTT. Protein sequence: CASSLLGTGNQPQHF. Based on the CDR3 plus reference TRBV5-6 and TRBJ1-5, the full variable domain is DAGVTQSPTHLIKTRGQQVTLRCSPKSGHDTVSWYQQALGQGPQFIFQYYEEEERQRGNFPDRFSGHQFPNYSSELNVNALLLGDSALYLCASSLLGTGNQPQHFGDGTRLSIL.

The rearrangement links TRBV18 to TRBJ2-6, with unresolved D. The V and J ends lost 5 bases and 1 base respectively, with 3 bases between them. This CDR3 is built from 13 residues. CDR1 is KGHSH, CDR2 LQKENI, per germline. The DNA for the CDR3 is TGTGCCAGCTCATTTTCTGGGGCCAACGTCCTGACTTTC. Translation gives CASSFSGANVLTF.

The chain employs TRBV2 and TRBJ1-1, with D unclear. Trimming stripped 5 bases from V and 7 bases from J, with 14 bases between. The CDR3 has 13 amino acids. Germline loops: CDR1 SNHLY, CDR2 FYNNEI. CDR3 sequence: CASSSMGLGEAFF. CDR3 in DNA: TGTGCCAGCAGTAGTATGGGGTTGGGTGAAGCTTTCTTT.

This rearrangement joins TRBV18 to TRBJ2-5, with 9 bases identical to TRBD2. The V gene's germline CDR1 is KGHSH and CDR2 LQKENI. V shed 3 bases, J shed 5 bases, and the junction held 4 bases outside the gene matches. This CDR3 contains 14 residues. The CDR3 region is CASSPGTSLETQYF. The CDR3 DNA sequence: TGTGCCAGCTCACCTGGGACTAGCCTGGAGACCCAGTACTTC.

This chain links TRBV4-2 with TRBJ2-3; D is tentatively TRBD1 or TRBD2 (5 bases each). The length of the CDR3 is 18 residues. The germline V and J ends were trimmed by 0 bases and 6 bases, with 22 bases remaining between them. The germline V gene encodes CDR1 LGHNA and CDR2 YNFKEQ. CDR3 amino acids: CASSQEGVRSRALDTQYF. For the CDR3, the DNA is TGTGCCAGCAGCCAAGAGGGGGTCCGCAGCAGGGCCCTGGATACGCAGTATTTT.

The chain carries TRBV18 and TRBJ2-7, with TRBD2 as a possible D gene (5 bases). V shed 3 bases and J shed 1 base, with 10 bases lying between them. CDR3 length equals 14 residues. Germline values: CDR1 KGHSH, CDR2 LQKENI. CDR3 sequence (DNA): TGTGCCAGCTCACCGACCCCGGGGTCCTACGAGCAGTACGTC. This codes for CASSPTPGSYEQYV.

J is TRBJ2-1 and V is TRBV24-1; D uncertain. The V gene's germline CDR1 is KGHDR and CDR2 SFDVKD. The CDR3 extends over 14 amino acids. V was cut by 3 bases and J by 6 bases, with 11 bases left in between. DNA of the CDR3: TGTGCCACCAGTGATCGAATGTGGGGCAATGAGCAGTTCTTC. Residues: CATSDRMWGNEQFF.

J is TRBJ1-1 and V is TRBV29-1, with D perhaps TRBD1 (6 bases). Trimming shortened V by 7 bases and J by 8 bases, and 11 bases separated the two germline ends. The CDR3 runs 10 residues. Germline lookup yields CDR1 SQVTM and CDR2 ANQGSEA. This CDR3 reads CSGTTGEAFF. The CDR3 DNA reads TGCAGCGGTACTACAGGGGAAGCTTTCTTT.

In DNA, the CDR3 is TGTGCCAGCAGCCCCGTATCCCCCGGACGGTACATGAACACTGAAGCTTTCTTT. The encoded protein is CASSPVSPGRYMNTEAFF. The gene calls are TRBV7-2 and TRBJ1-1, with no clear D. Trimming pared 5 bases from V and 0 bases from J, leaving 22 bases between. Per germline, CDR1 SGHTA and CDR2 FQGNSA. CDR3 length equals 18 residues.

This chain links TRBV5-1 with TRBJ2-3, with D perhaps TRBD2 (7 bases). CDR3 length: 17 residues. The germline V gene encodes CDR1 SGHRS and CDR2 YFSETQ. The V and J ends lost 6 bases and 1 base respectively, with 21 bases between them. Written as DNA, the CDR3 is TGCGCCAGCACCAAGGGGGGGCGGATCGGGGGCACAGATACGCAGTATTTT. Translation: CASTKGGRIGGTDTQYF. Full variable domain (rest looked up from reference TRBV5-1 and TRBJ2-3): KAGVTQTPRYLIKTRGQQVTLSCSPISGHRSVSWYQQTPGQGLQFLFEYFSETQRNKGNFPGRFSGRQFSNSRSEMNVSTLELGDSALYLCASTKGGRIGGTDTQYFGPGTRLTVL.

The chain joins TRBV7-2 to TRBJ2-7, with TRBD2 matching 7 bases. The germline V gene has CDR1 SGHTA and CDR2 FQGNSA. The CDR3 is made up of 15 amino acids. V was pared by 4 bases and J by 0 bases, with 6 bases of the junction left unmatched. The CDR3 DNA reads as TGTGCCAGCAGCTCTCGTAGCGGGCCCTCCTACGAGCAGTACTTC. It specifies CASSSRSGPSYEQYF.

This sequence joins TRBV7-3 and TRBJ2-1; TRBD2 agrees at 10 bases. Germline V gene data show CDR1 as SGHTA and CDR2 as FQGTGA. The junction had 7 bases not matched to a gene; V was cut back by 6 bases and J by 8 bases. The CDR3 sequence is 14 residues long. CDR3 loop: CASRPGTSEDEQFF. CDR3 nucleotides: TGTGCCAGCAGGCCCGGGACTAGCGAGGATGAGCAGTTCTTC.

The chain carries TRBV7-2 and TRBJ2-5; D might be TRBD1 (7 bases). The V end lost 3 bases, the J end lost 5 bases, and 13 bases lay between the germline ends. Germline V gene lookup returns CDR1 SGHTA and CDR2 FQGNSA. The CDR3 contains 14 residues. CDR3 in DNA: TGTGCCAGCAGCTTTCAGGGGGGTGGGGAGACCCAGTACTTC. Translation: CASSFQGGGETQYF.

CDR3 nucleotides: TGTGCCAGCAGCTTAGGCAATAGCTTCTCTGAAGCTTTCTTT. It codes for CASSLGNSFSEAFF. This rearrangement joins TRBV5-6 to TRBJ1-1; D unresolved. Germline V lookup: CDR1 SGHDT, CDR2 YYEEEE. V lost 2 bases to trimming and J lost 6 bases, with 14 bases between them. The CDR3 sequence is 14 residues long.

This sequence joins TRBV7-9 and TRBJ2-2; D is undetermined. The germline V gene has CDR1 SEHNR and CDR2 FQNEAQ (reference sequence). Trimming took off 3 bases at V and 11 bases at J, with 7 bases between the two ends. CDR3 length: 11 amino acids. The CDR3 DNA follows: TGTGCCAGCAGCTTGTCCGCCGAGCTGTTTTTT. This codes for CASSLSAELFF.

The chain links TRBV5-1 to TRBJ2-1, with a tentative D call TRBD1 (5 bases). Trimming took 0 bases from V and 6 from J, leaving 10 bases between them. From germline, CDR1 is SGHRS and CDR2 YFSETQ. The CDR3 contains 14 residues. Written as DNA, the CDR3 is TGCGCCAGCAGCTTGGTAGGACAATTCAATGAGCAGTTCTTC. It yields the protein CASSLVGQFNEQFF.

The chain employs TRBV19 and TRBJ2-3; no clear D gene. The V and J ends lost 5 bases and 8 bases respectively, with 26 bases between them. CDR1 LNHDA and CDR2 SQIVND come from the germline V gene (reference sequence). The CDR3 contains 17 residues. CDR3 region: CASSPPGPTAARGTQYF. The CDR3 DNA follows: TGTGCCAGTAGTCCCCCAGGACCGACTGCCGCTAGAGGTACGCAGTATTTT. The whole variable domain, remainder taken from reference TRBV19 and TRBJ2-3, is DGGITQSPKYLFRKEGQNVTLSCEQNLNHDAMYWYRQDPGQGLRLIYYSQIVNDFQKGDIAEGYSVSREKKESFPLTVTSAQKNPTAFYLCASSPPGPTAARGTQYFGPGTRLTVL.

The rearrangement uses TRBV15 and TRBJ1-1; D remains unclear. Trimming took off 8 bases at V and 6 bases at J, with 13 bases between the two ends. The CDR3 has 12 residues. Germline CDR1 is LNHNV and CDR2 is YYDKDF (reference sequence). The CDR3 loop is CATRKGGAEAFF. DNA for the CDR3: TGTGCCACCCGTAAAGGTGGGGCTGAAGCTTTCTTT.

The rearrangement uses TRBV5-1 and TRBJ2-2; D may match TRBD1 or TRBD2 (5 bases each). Germline lookup yields CDR1 SGHRS and CDR2 YFSETQ. Trimming pared 7 bases from V and 3 bases from J, leaving 16 bases between. The CDR3 loop spans 15 amino acids. The chain's CDR3 is CASAGTSTYTGELFF. CDR3 DNA: TGCGCCAGCGCCGGGACCTCCACCTACACCGGGGAGCTGTTTTTT.

In DNA form, the CDR3 reads TGCGCCAGCAGCCAAGATGTTGGCGGAAATCAGCCCCAGCATTTT. Protein product: CASSQDVGGNQPQHF. The V and J genes are TRBV4-3 and TRBJ1-5; no clear D. This CDR3 is 15 amino acids long. V lost 0 bases, J lost 4 bases, and 10 bases lay in between. CDR1 LGHNA and CDR2 YSLEER come from the germline V gene.

The rearrangement links TRBV7-9 to TRBJ2-7, with D perhaps being TRBD1 or TRBD2 (6 bases each). CDR3 length: 14 amino acids. V was pared by 2 bases and J by 6 bases, with 14 bases between. Germline values: CDR1 SEHNR, CDR2 FQNEAQ (reference sequence). CDR3 DNA: TGTGCCAGCAGCTTAATGCTCGGGGGCGCCGAGCAGTACTTC. Protein sequence: CASSLMLGGAEQYF.

The chain recombines TRBV5-6 with TRBJ2-7, with D uncertain. The germline V and J ends were trimmed by 0 bases and 2 bases, with 3 bases remaining between them. This CDR3 contains 12 residues. Germline CDR1 is SGHDT and CDR2 is YYEEEE. CDR3 bases: TGTGCCAGCAGCTTGGGTGCCTACGAGCAGTACGTC. Its translation: CASSLGAYEQYV.

This clone appeared a single time. The rearrangement links TRBV7-2 to TRBJ1-4; D is unclear. The CDR3 length is 13 residues. CDR1 and CDR2 from the germline V gene are SGHTA and FQGNSA. Deletions cut 9 bases from V and 1 base from J, with 9 bases between. The CDR3 protein is CASKRVTNEKLFF. The CDR3 bases are TGTGCCAGTAAAAGAGTAACTAATGAAAAACTGTTTTTT.